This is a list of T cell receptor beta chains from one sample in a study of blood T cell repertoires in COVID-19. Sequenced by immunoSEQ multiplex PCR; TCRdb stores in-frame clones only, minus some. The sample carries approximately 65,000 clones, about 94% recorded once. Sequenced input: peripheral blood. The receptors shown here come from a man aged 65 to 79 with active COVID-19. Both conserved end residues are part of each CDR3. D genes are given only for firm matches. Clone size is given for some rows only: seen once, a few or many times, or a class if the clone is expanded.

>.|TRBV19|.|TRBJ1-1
CASSISAGPGTEAFF
TGTGCCAGTAGTATCTCGGCGGGGCCGGGAACTGAAGCTTTCTTT
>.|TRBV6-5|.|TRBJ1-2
CASSYQETADLYGYTF
TGTGCCAGCAGTTACCAGGAGACAGCAGACCTCTATGGCTACACCTTC
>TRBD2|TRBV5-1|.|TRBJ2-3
CASTRELAGGTDTQYF
TGCGCCAGCACCCGAGAACTAGCGGGGGGCACAGATACGCAGTATTTT
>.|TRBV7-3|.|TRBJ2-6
CASSADSLSGANVLTF
TGTGCCAGCAGCGCCGACAGCCTATCTGGGGCCAACGTCCTGACTTTC
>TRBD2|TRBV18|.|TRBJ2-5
CASSPTSGGGVETQYF
TGTGCCAGCTCACCTACTAGCGGGGGCGGTGTGGAGACCCAGTACTTC
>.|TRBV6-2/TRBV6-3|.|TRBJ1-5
CASSYLRGGGQPQHF
TGTGCCAGCAGTTATCTCCGGGGGGGCGGTCAGCCCCAGCATTTT
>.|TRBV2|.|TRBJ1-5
CASKWRVAQPQHF
TGTGCCAGCAAATGGAGGGTGGCTCAGCCCCAGCATTTT
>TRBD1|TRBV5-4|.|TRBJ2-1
CATKDRARDNEQFF
TGTGCCACCAAAGACAGGGCCCGCGACAATGAGCAGTTCTTC
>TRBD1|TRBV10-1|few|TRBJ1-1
CASSPGTGNTEAFF
TGCGCCAGCAGTCCGGGGACAGGGAACACTGAAGCTTTCTTT
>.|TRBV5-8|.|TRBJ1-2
CASSEWNKADGYTF
TGTGCCAGCAGCGAGTGGAACAAGGCGGATGGCTACACCTTC
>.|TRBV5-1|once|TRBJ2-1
CASSLIAYNEQFF
TGCGCCAGCAGCTTAATAGCCTACAATGAGCAGTTCTTC
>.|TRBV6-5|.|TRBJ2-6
CASSGSGANVLTF
TGTGCCAGCTCGGGGTCTGGGGCCAACGTCCTGACTTTC
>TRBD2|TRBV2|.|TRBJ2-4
CASRGSGGAVTIQYF
TGTGCCAGCAGAGGTAGCGGGGGGGCTGTTACCATTCAGTACTTC
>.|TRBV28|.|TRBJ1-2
CASSPTAGSASLFYGYTF
TGTGCCAGCAGTCCCACAGCAGGGTCGGCGTCACTATTCTATGGCTACACCTTC
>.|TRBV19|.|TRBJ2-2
CASSSSFGGLRVTGELFF
TGTGCCAGTAGTTCTTCGTTCGGAGGGTTGCGTGTCACCGGGGAGCTGTTTTTT
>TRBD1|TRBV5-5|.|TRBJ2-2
CASSTGQGVSGELFF
TGTGCCAGCAGCACGGGACAGGGGGTATCCGGGGAGCTGTTTTTT
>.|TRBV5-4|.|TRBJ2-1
CATRGNEQFF
TGTGCCACCCGGGGCAATGAGCAGTTCTTC
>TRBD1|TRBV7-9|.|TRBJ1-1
CASVRTGPTEAFF
TGTGCCAGCGTAAGGACAGGGCCCACTGAAGCTTTCTTT
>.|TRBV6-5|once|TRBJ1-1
CAIMPGGAGTEAFF
TGTGCCATCATGCCCGGGGGGGCCGGCACTGAAGCTTTCTTT
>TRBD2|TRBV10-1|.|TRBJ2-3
CASSGGLAVDTQYF
TGCGCCAGCAGTGGGGGACTAGCGGTTGATACGCAGTATTTT
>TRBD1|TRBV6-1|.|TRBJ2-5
CASSEVGQGGETQYF
TGTGCCAGCAGTGAAGTGGGACAGGGGGGGGAGACCCAGTACTTC
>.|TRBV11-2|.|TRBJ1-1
CASSPQGITEAFF
TGTGCCAGCAGCCCACAGGGTATCACTGAAGCTTTCTTT
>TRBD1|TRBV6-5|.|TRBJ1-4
CASRKTGGANEKLFF
TGTGCCAGCAGGAAGACAGGGGGAGCTAATGAAAAACTGTTTTTT
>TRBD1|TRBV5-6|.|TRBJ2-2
CASRLVGSGTGNAGELFF
TGTGCCAGCAGATTAGTAGGATCCGGGACAGGGAACGCCGGGGAGCTGTTTTTT
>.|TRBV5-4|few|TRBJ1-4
CASSLAANEKLFF
TGTGCCAGCAGCTTGGCTGCTAATGAAAAACTGTTTTTT
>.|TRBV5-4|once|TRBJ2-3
CASSLRGVTDTQYF
TGTGCCAGCAGCTTGAGAGGAGTCACAGATACGCAGTATTTT
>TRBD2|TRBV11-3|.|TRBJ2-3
CASSPGTSGVGDTQYF
TGTGCCAGCAGCCCAGGGACTAGCGGGGTCGGCGATACGCAGTATTTT
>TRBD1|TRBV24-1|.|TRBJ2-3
CATSDMGQSTDTQYF
TGTGCCACCAGTGATATGGGACAGAGCACAGATACGCAGTATTTT
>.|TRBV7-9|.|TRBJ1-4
CASSYVYGQLNEKLFF
TGTGCCAGCTCCTATGTCTATGGACAGTTAAATGAAAAACTGTTTTTT
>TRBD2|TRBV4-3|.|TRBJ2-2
CASSQDFFTSGARLGTGELFF
TGCGCCAGCAGCCAAGATTTTTTTACTAGCGGCGCCCGTTTGGGCACCGGGGAGCTGTTTTTT
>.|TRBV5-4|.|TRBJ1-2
CASSGRTVANYGYTF
TGTGCCAGCAGCGGTCGGACAGTGGCGAACTATGGCTACACCTTC
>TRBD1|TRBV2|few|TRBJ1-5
CASSGQGEGQPQHF
TGTGCCAGCAGTGGACAGGGAGAGGGTCAGCCCCAGCATTTT
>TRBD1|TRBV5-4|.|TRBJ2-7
CASSYGQASYEQYF
TGTGCCAGCAGCTACGGACAGGCGTCCTACGAGCAGTACTTC
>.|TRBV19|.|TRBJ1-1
CASSIQGPANTEAFF
TGTGCCAGTAGTATTCAGGGTCCAGCGAACACTGAAGCTTTCTTT
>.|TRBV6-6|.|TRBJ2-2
CASSPPYGGELFF
TGTGCCAGCAGTCCACCGTACGGCGGGGAGCTGTTTTTT
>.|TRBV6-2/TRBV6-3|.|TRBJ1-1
CASSYSGGIAFF
TGTGCCAGCAGTTACTCTGGGGGGATAGCTTTCTTT
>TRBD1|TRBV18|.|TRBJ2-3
CASSLGQGTTDTQYF
TGTGCCAGCTCATTGGGACAGGGGACCACAGATACGCAGTATTTT
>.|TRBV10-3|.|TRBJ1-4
CAISALLATNEKLFF
TGTGCCATCAGTGCACTACTTGCAACTAATGAAAAACTGTTTTTT
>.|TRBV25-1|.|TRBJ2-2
CASSPVRLAGTGELFF
TGTGCCAGCAGTCCCGTTAGGCTGGCGGGGACCGGGGAGCTGTTTTTT
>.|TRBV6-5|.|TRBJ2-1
CASSYAFGGSSQFF
TGTGCCAGCAGTTACGCGTTTGGTGGTTCTTCGCAGTTCTTC
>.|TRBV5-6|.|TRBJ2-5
CASTRINQETQYF
TGTGCCAGCACGAGGATTAACCAAGAGACCCAGTACTTC
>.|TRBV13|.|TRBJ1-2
CASSSAGASYGYTF
TGTGCCAGCAGCTCAGCGGGGGCCAGCTATGGCTACACCTTC
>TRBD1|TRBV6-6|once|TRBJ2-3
CASSDRVPTDTQYF
TGTGCCAGCAGCGACAGGGTCCCCACAGATACGCAGTATTTT
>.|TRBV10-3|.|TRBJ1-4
CAISGGEKLFF
TGTGCCATCAGCGGGGGTGAAAAACTGTTTTTT
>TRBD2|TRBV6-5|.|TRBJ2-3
CASPGGGSSTDTQYF
TGTGCCAGCCCCGGGGGGGGCTCTAGCACAGATACGCAGTATTTT
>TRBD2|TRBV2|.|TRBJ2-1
CASRTTSGGYNEQFF
TGTGCCAGCAGAACCACTAGCGGGGGATACAATGAGCAGTTCTTC
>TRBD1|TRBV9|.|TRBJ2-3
CASSLRTGVVGDTQYF
TGTGCCAGCAGCTTAAGGACAGGGGTAGTTGGGGATACGCAGTATTTT
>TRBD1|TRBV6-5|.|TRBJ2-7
CASGDRAYEQYF
TGTGCCAGCGGAGACAGGGCCTACGAGCAGTACTTC
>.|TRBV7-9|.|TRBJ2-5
CASSSGAGAARETQYF
TGTGCCAGCAGCTCTGGGGCTGGGGCAGCTAGGGAGACCCAGTACTTC
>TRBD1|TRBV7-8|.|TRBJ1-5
CASSLQGQANQPQHF
TGTGCCAGCAGCTTGCAGGGACAGGCTAATCAGCCCCAGCATTTT
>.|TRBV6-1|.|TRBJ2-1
CASSELAVINNEQFF
TGTGCCAGCAGTGAATTGGCGGTGATCAACAATGAGCAGTTCTTC
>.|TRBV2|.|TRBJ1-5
CASSGDNLRPQHF
TGTGCCAGCAGTGGTGATAATCTGCGGCCCCAGCATTTT
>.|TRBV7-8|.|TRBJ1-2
CASSPIGVGGYTF
TGTGCCAGCAGCCCTATCGGGGTTGGTGGCTACACCTTC
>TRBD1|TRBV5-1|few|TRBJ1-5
CASSLADRLNSNQPQHF
TGCGCCAGCAGCTTGGCGGACAGGCTAAATAGCAATCAGCCCCAGCATTTT
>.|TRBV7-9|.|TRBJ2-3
CASSLAVGAGTDTQYF
TGTGCCAGCAGCTTAGCGGTAGGGGCCGGCACAGATACGCAGTATTTT
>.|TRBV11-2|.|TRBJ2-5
CASSPGPKETQYF
TGTGCCAGCAGCCCTGGGCCCAAGGAGACCCAGTACTTC
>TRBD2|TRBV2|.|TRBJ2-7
CASRASGGYEQYF
TGTGCCAGCCGGGCTAGCGGGGGCTACGAGCAGTACTTC
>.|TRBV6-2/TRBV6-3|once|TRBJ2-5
CASSYSRTAAQGTQYF
TGTGCCAGCAGTTACTCGAGAACAGCCGCCCAGGGGACCCAGTACTTC
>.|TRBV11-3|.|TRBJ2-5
CASSLSGLITQGETQYF
TGTGCCAGCAGCTTAAGCGGTTTGATCACCCAGGGGGAGACCCAGTACTTC
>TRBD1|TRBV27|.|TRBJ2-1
CASSLRDRGGISYNEQFF
TGTGCCAGCAGTTTACGGGACAGGGGAGGGATATCCTACAATGAGCAGTTCTTC